This T cell receptor beta chain is from a study of T cell responses to AZD1222 COVID-19 vaccine. Regarding the study as a whole: Regions left unmutated in variants are reportedly the target of nearly half of spike-specific TCRs.

The CDR3 runs 13 residues. Trimming left V 4 bases short and J 9 bases short, with 13 bases between. CDR1 and CDR2 (germline): SEHNR, FQNEAQ (reference sequence). The table came from immunoSEQ multiplex PCR; TCRdb's copy has only in-frame clones and leaves some out. Here the sample spans 90,000 to 100,000 clones, less than 90% being singletons. A note on this clone: The antigen is unknown.

The gene calls are TRBV7-9 and TRBJ2-4; D is undetermined. The sequence derives from an adult in good health. This sample comprised peripheral blood, obtained on day 0 of AZD1222 vaccination. CDR3 nucleotide sequence: TGTGCCAGCAGCTCAATCCTACAAAGCATTCAGTACTTC. This translates into CASSSILQSIQYF.